This TCR beta chain was sequenced for a study of shared clonotypes between healthy human individuals. The V gene lost 0 bases and the J gene lost 0 bases, with 6 bases spanning the gap. CDR3 length equals 15 residues. Germline-derived CDR1 and CDR2 are LGHNA and YNFKEQ. Sequencing used immunoSEQ multiplex PCR; TCRdb keeps in-frame clones, though not all of them. The sample shows roughly 400,000 clones, about 96% of them seen only once. The sequence came from a man in his thirties or forties in good health. The specimen sequenced was memory CD8+ T cells sorted from blood. This sample's subset: CD45RO+ cells pooled with CCR7-negative TemRA cells. The rearrangement uses TRBV4-2 and TRBJ1-5; D ambiguous. The CDR3 protein is CASSQDLYSNQPQHF. The CDR3 coding sequence is TGTGCCAGCAGCCAAGACCTTTATAGCAATCAGCCCCAGCATTTT.